What follows is one T cell receptor beta chain and its context. Germline and junction disagree at one end, which may indicate a read error. This sample is drawn from a study of blood T cells in healthy people across ages. Using a J-beta primer mix together with a sample-barcoded 5' primer, a second PCR was run for about 6 to 12 cycles. TCRdb independently ran MiXCR on the 5' RACE reads; one entry per CDR3 protein. The sample lists roughly 1,700,000 distinct CDR3 sequences, 28% occurring once. Isolation yielded PBMCs, at least 7 million per sample, in every case. The TCR sequence derives from a woman aged 25 to 39 in good health. Sequences were obtained from blood.

CDR3: CASSLAPPNTEAFF. Here the CDR3 DNA reads TGTGCCAGCAGCTTAGCGCCCCCGAACACTGAAGCTTTCTTT. The V and J genes are TRBV5-1 and TRBJ1-1; D call uncertain. The CDR3 spans 14 residues. The V gene's germline CDR1 is SGHRS and CDR2 YFSETQ.